One T cell receptor (beta chain) is described in this entry. The antigen is not known. Using immunoSEQ multiplex PCR, the repertoire was profiled, and TCRdb retains in-frame clones only, with some absent. The repertoire consists of about 1,900,000 clones, with about 95% occurring once and the leading ten covering 1.2%. Only CD45RO-negative cells positively selected for CCR7 counted as naive CD8 cells, so terminally differentiated effector memory CD45RA+ cells were excluded. Caucasian adults residing in Nashville, Tennessee made up all the donors. The sample is drawn from a study of shared clonotypes between healthy human individuals. Broader study findings: Richness estimates generally favored naive over memory subsets.

Germline V gene sequence: CDR1 MNHEY, CDR2 SMNVEV (reference sequence). Trimming cost V 5 bases and J 6 bases; bases outside gene matches: 9. This CDR3 spans 15 amino acids. Sequences were obtained from naive CD8+ T cells sorted from blood. J is TRBJ2-1 and V is TRBV27, with 8 bases that match TRBD2. This TCR derives from a man aged 18 to 29 in good health. The CDR3 region has the DNA TGTGCCAGCAGTACCATTCCCGGGACTAGCAATGAGCAGTTCTTC. It translates to CASSTIPGTSNEQFF.